One sample yielded the 21 T cell receptor beta chains listed below, sequenced in a study of blood T cell repertoires in COVID-19. TCRdb's copy holds only in-frame clones and misses some; the assay was immunoSEQ multiplex PCR. The sample has 30,000 to 35,000 clones, about 90% seen once. Material: peripheral blood. These receptor sequences come from an elderly man with active COVID-19.

In DNA form, the CDR3 reads TGTGCCAGCAGTATAAAAAAATATAATTCACCCCTCCACTTT. Protein sequence: CASSIKKYNSPLHF. V usage is TRBV28 and J usage is TRBJ1-6; no clear D. Germline values: CDR1 MDHEN, CDR2 SYDVKM. This CDR3 has 14 residues. V lost 5 bases, J lost 4 bases, and 9 bases lay in between.

This clone was detected only a few times. V is TRBV19 and J is TRBJ1-5; 9 nucleotides align to TRBD1. Trimming cost V 8 bases and J 10 bases; bases outside gene matches: 12. CDR3 length equals 14 residues. CDR1 is LNHDA and CDR2 is SQIVND in the germline V gene (reference sequence). In DNA, the CDR3 is TGTGCCAGTGGCGGGACAGGGACTTTTGGACCCCAGCATTTT. This sequence encodes CASGGTGTFGPQHF.

This rearrangement joins TRBV7-8 to TRBJ1-4, with D unresolved. The V end lost 5 bases, the J end lost 1 base, and 8 bases lay between the germline ends. Per germline, CDR1 SGHVS and CDR2 FQNEAQ. This CDR3 spans 14 amino acids. The CDR3 DNA sequence: TGTGCCAGCAGCAAACAAGAAACTAATGAAAAACTGTTTTTT. Translated, it gives CASSKQETNEKLFF.

V and J are TRBV30 and TRBJ2-7; 10 bases agree with TRBD1. The CDR3 totals 14 residues. Unmatched junction bases numbered 4, after V lost 3 bases and J lost 2 bases. Looked up from germline, CDR1 is GTSNPN and CDR2 is SVGIG (reference sequence). The CDR3 sequence: CAWRPGQGAYEQYF. The CDR3 DNA is TGTGCCTGGAGGCCCGGACAGGGGGCCTACGAGCAGTACTTC. The complete variable domain, with remaining parts taken from reference TRBV30 and TRBJ2-7, reads SQTIHQWPATLVQPVGSPLSLECTVEGTSNPNLYWYRQAAGRGLQLLFYSVGIGQISSEVPQNLSASRPQDRQFILSSKKLLLSDSGFYLCAWRPGQGAYEQYFGPGTRLTVT.

This chain uses TRBV25-1 with TRBJ2-5; 11 nucleotides line up with TRBD2. Germline V gene sequence: CDR1 MGHDK, CDR2 SYGVNS. Trimming at V came to 0 bases and at J to 5 bases, leaving 5 bases not matched to a gene. This CDR3 contains 16 residues. This CDR3 is CASSEYTSGRRETQYF. The CDR3 coding sequence is TGTGCCAGCAGTGAATATACTAGCGGGAGAAGGGAGACCCAGTACTTC. Together with reference TRBV25-1 and TRBJ2-5, the CDR3 gives the full variable domain: EADIYQTPRYLVIGTGKKITLECSQTMGHDKMYWYQQDPGMELHLIHYSYGVNSTEKGDLSSESTVSRIRTEHFPLTLESARPSHTSQYLCASSEYTSGRRETQYFGPGTRLLVL.

The chain employs TRBV7-9 and TRBJ2-1, with D unclear. The germline V gene has CDR1 SEHNR and CDR2 FQNEAQ (reference sequence). This CDR3 is built from 15 residues. Trimming cost V 7 bases and J 3 bases, with 16 bases left between them. The CDR3 sequence: CASMLAETNYNEQFF. The DNA of the CDR3 is TGTGCCAGCATGCTCGCGGAAACAAACTACAATGAGCAGTTCTTC.

The chain has TRBV7-2 and TRBJ2-7; a weak D match, TRBD2 (6 bases). The CDR3 runs 15 residues. Looked up from germline, CDR1 is SGHTA and CDR2 is FQGNSA. Between the trimmed V and J ends, which lost 6 bases and 2 bases, there was a span of 17 bases. The CDR3 bases are TGTGCCAGCAGACGGGACTCTACCCCGCCCTACGAGCAGTACTTC. Its translation is CASRRDSTPPYEQYF.

The chain joins TRBV19 to TRBJ2-2; 7 bases are shared with TRBD1. Germline assignment: CDR1 LNHDA and CDR2 SQIVND (reference sequence). The length of the CDR3 is 15 residues. J gave up 0 bases and V 6 bases, and 4 bases lay outside the gene matches. The CDR3: CASRGGSPNTGELFF. The CDR3 DNA reads TGTGCCAGTAGAGGGGGCAGCCCGAACACCGGGGAGCTGTTTTTT. The full variable domain, its missing parts supplied by reference TRBV19 and TRBJ2-2, is DGGITQSPKYLFRKEGQNVTLSCEQNLNHDAMYWYRQDPGQGLRLIYYSQIVNDFQKGDIAEGYSVSREKKESFPLTVTSAQKNPTAFYLCASRGGSPNTGELFFGEGSRLTVL.

V gene TRBV30 combines with J gene TRBJ2-3; 10 bases are a match to TRBD1. The ends lost 8 bases at V and 4 bases at J; junction bases unmatched: 15. Germline assignment: CDR1 GTSNPN and CDR2 SVGIG (reference sequence). The CDR3 covers 16 residues. CDR3 protein: CAQDRGTSIFPDTQYF. CDR3 DNA sequence: TGTGCCCAGGACAGGGGGACCAGTATTTTCCCAGATACGCAGTATTTT.

The chain carries TRBV7-2 and TRBJ2-5; TRBD1 might be the D (6 bases). Trimming cost V 0 bases and J 1 base, with 18 bases left between them. Germline V CDR1 and CDR2: SGHTA, FQGNSA. The CDR3 is made up of 18 amino acids. The CDR3 protein is CASSLAGPRGRTQETQYF. DNA for the CDR3: TGTGCCAGCAGCTTAGCGGGTCCCAGGGGCAGGACCCAAGAGACCCAGTACTTC.

The count of this clone is one. The rearrangement links TRBV19 to TRBJ1-1; no clear D. CDR1 and CDR2 (germline): LNHDA, SQIVND (reference sequence). This CDR3 spans 16 amino acids. Trimming shortened V by 7 bases and J by 6 bases, and 24 bases separated the two germline ends. The CDR3 nucleotides are TGTGCCAGTAATAATTTCGGGTCTGCAAGAGGTCCTGAAGCTTTCTTT. Protein: CASNNFGSARGPEAFF.

This chain joins TRBV12-3 or TRBV12-4 and TRBJ1-3; D is unclear. Between the trimmed V and J ends, which lost 6 bases and 0 bases, there was a span of 3 bases. The CDR3 sequence is 12 residues long. Here the CDR3 DNA reads TGTGCCAGCAGGAGCTCTGGAAACACCATATATTTT. Translation gives CASRSSGNTIYF.

The V call is TRBV10-3, the J call TRBJ2-3; the D gene is possibly TRBD1 (5 bases). The germline V and J ends were trimmed by 0 bases and 8 bases, with 18 bases remaining between them. The CDR3 consists of 16 residues. Germline values: CDR1 ENHRY, CDR2 SYGVKD. CDR3 in amino acids: CAISESQPGPQGTQYF. CDR3 sequence (DNA): TGTGCCATCAGTGAGTCCCAGCCAGGGCCGCAAGGTACGCAGTATTTT.

The chain employs TRBV7-2 and TRBJ2-7; D remains ambiguous. CDR1 is SGHTA and CDR2 is FQGNSA in the germline V gene. The CDR3 contains 11 residues. Between the trimmed V and J ends, which lost 8 bases and 0 bases, there was a span of 5 bases. The CDR3: CASQISYEQYF. CDR3 DNA: TGTGCCAGCCAAATCTCCTACGAGCAGTACTTC. Together with reference TRBV7-2 and TRBJ2-7, the CDR3 gives the full variable domain: GAGVSQSPSNKVTEKGKDVELRCDPISGHTALYWYRQSLGQGLEFLIYFQGNSAPDKSGLPSDRFSAERTGGSVSTLTIQRTQQEDSAVYLCASQISYEQYFGPGTRLTVT.

The rearrangement links TRBV28 to TRBJ2-7; 9 nucleotides match TRBD2. The CDR3 is made up of 15 amino acids. V was clipped by 5 bases and J by 3 bases; unmatched bases: 8. CDR1 and CDR2 (germline): MDHEN, SYDVKM. The CDR3 loop is CASSPQLAGNYEQYF. The CDR3 region has the DNA TGTGCCAGCAGTCCCCAGCTAGCGGGGAACTACGAGCAGTACTTC.

The genes are TRBV7-2 and TRBJ2-7, with 10 positions matching TRBD2. Trimming took 5 bases from V and 4 from J; bases not matched to a gene: 8. The CDR3 has 15 amino acids. Per germline, CDR1 SGHTA and CDR2 FQGNSA. The chain's CDR3 is CASSGRSSGSYEQYF. For the CDR3, the DNA is TGTGCCAGCAGCGGCAGGTCTAGCGGGAGTTACGAGCAGTACTTC.

The rearrangement uses TRBV5-1 and TRBJ2-2; 11 bases fit TRBD1. V shed 3 bases and J 6 bases; nucleotides not matched to a gene: 4. CDR1 and CDR2 from the germline V gene are SGHRS and YFSETQ. The CDR3 is 15 residues long. The CDR3 here is CASSYGTGGPGELFF. In DNA, the CDR3 is TGCGCCAGCAGCTATGGGACAGGGGGACCCGGGGAGCTGTTTTTT.

The CDR3 DNA sequence: TGTGCCAGCAGTAAAAGGACTAGCGGGAACACAGATACGCAGTATTTT. Translated, it gives CASSKRTSGNTDTQYF. The chain couples TRBV27 to TRBJ2-3; TRBD2 agrees at 12 bases. From germline, CDR1 is MNHEY and CDR2 SMNVEV (reference sequence). There are 16 residues in the CDR3. Losses at the gene ends were 5 bases for V and 2 bases for J; bases not matched to a gene: 5.

The chain has TRBV28 and TRBJ1-5; 11 bases line up with TRBD1. The CDR3 loop spans 15 amino acids. Per the germline V gene, CDR1 is MDHEN and CDR2 is SYDVKM. The J segment lost 2 bases and the V segment lost 6 bases, leaving 3 bases of the junction unmatched. CDR3 region: CASRKGQGGNQPQHF. DNA for the CDR3: TGTGCCAGCAGGAAGGGACAGGGGGGCAATCAGCCCCAGCATTTT.

The gene calls are TRBV6-5 and TRBJ2-5; D is perhaps TRBD2 (5 bases). Trimming cost V 6 bases and J 4 bases, with 9 bases left between them. CDR3 length equals 12 residues. CDR1 is MNHEY and CDR2 is SVGAGI in the germline V gene. CDR3 nucleotides: TGTGCCAGCAGCGGGGTAGGAGAGACCCAGTACTTC. Its protein product is CASSGVGETQYF.

The V gene is TRBV11-2, the J gene TRBJ2-1; possible D gene TRBD2, 6 bases. Germline V lookup: CDR1 SGHAT, CDR2 FQNNGV. This CDR3 contains 15 residues. The V end was cut by 5 bases, the J end by 4 bases, with 15 bases between. CDR3 loop: CASSLGGTDYNEQFF. DNA of the CDR3: TGTGCCAGCAGCCTAGGCGGGACCGATTACAATGAGCAGTTCTTC.